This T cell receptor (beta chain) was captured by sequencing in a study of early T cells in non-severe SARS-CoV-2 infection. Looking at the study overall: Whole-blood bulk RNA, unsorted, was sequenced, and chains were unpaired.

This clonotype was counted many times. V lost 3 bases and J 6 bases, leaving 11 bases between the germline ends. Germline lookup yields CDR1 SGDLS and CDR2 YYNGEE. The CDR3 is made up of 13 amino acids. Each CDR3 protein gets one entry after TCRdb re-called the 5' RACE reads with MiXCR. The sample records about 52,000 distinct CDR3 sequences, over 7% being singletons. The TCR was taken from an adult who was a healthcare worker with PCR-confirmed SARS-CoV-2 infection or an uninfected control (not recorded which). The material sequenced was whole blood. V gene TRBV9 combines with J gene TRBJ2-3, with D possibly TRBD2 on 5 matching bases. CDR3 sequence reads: CASSAGVADTQYF. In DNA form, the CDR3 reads TGTGCCAGCAGCGCCGGGGTCGCTGATACGCAGTATTTT.